Each of the 3 T cell receptor beta chains below was sequenced from the same sample in a study of cytomegalovirus exposure and HLA in healthy donors (dated by TCRdb to the late 2010s). Library creation used the immunoSEQ multiplex PCR assay. For the multiplex PCR, a mixture combining 60 forward primers for TCR Vbeta segments and 13 reverse primers for TCR Jbeta segments was used. TCRdb's version of the immuneACCESS table is confined to in-frame rearrangements and falls short of the full clone set. An unresolved V gene accounts for under half of the shortfall where checked; the remainder is of unknown origin. Across this sample there are 70,000 to 95,000 clones, with about 80% seen only once. 4% to 5.5% of the sample goes to the ten largest clones. The sample consisted of PBMCs. The receptors originated from a man aged 25-45 years in good health and CMV-seropositive.

The chain employs TRBV6-1 and TRBJ2-1; TRBD2 agrees at 9 bases. With V trimmed by 7 bases and J by 8 bases, 6 bases remained unmatched. The CDR3 covers 13 residues. Germline V gene sequence: CDR1 MNHNS, CDR2 SASEGT. The CDR3 nucleotides are TGTGCCAGCATAGGGACTAGCCTCGATGAGCAGTTCTTC. Translated: CASIGTSLDEQFF.

This sequence joins TRBV7-9 and TRBJ1-5; 7 nucleotides agree with TRBD1. The germline V gene encodes CDR1 SEHNR and CDR2 FQNEAQ (reference sequence). CDR3 length: 14 residues. Germline trimming cut 6 bases from V and 1 base from J; bases unmatched to any gene: 3. The CDR3 region has the DNA TGTGCCAGCAGAGCAGGGGGGAGCAATCAGCCCCAGCATTTT. It encodes CASRAGGSNQPQHF.

The chain links TRBV4-1 to TRBJ2-1; 9 bases are shared with TRBD2. CDR1 is MGHRA, CDR2 YSYEKL, per germline. Trimming took 3 bases from V and 2 from J; bases not matched to a gene: 2. The CDR3 sequence is 15 residues long. CDR3 bases: TGCGCCAGCAGCCAGCTAGCGGGAACCTACAATGAGCAGTTCTTC. Translation gives CASSQLAGTYNEQFF.